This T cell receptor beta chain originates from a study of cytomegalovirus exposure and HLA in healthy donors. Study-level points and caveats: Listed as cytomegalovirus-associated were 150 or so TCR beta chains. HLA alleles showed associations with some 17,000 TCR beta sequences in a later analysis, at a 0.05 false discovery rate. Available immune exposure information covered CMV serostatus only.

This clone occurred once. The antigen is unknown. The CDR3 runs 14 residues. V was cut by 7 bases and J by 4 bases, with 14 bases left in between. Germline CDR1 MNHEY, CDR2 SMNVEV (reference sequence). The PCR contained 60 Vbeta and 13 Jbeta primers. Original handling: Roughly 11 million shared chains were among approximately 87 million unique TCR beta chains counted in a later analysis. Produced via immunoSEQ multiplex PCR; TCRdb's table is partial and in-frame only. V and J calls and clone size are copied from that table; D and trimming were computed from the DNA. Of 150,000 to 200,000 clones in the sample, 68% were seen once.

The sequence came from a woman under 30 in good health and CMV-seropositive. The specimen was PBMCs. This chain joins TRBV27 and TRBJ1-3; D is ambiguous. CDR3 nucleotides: TGTGCCAGCAAAAGGTGGGCGGGAGGAAACACCATATATTTT. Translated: CASKRWAGGNTIYF.